These 25 T cell receptor beta chains were all obtained from the same sample, sequenced in a study of blood T cell repertoires in COVID-19. TCRdb's table, derived via immunoSEQ multiplex PCR, lists solely in-frame clones and lacks some. Of around 170,000 clones in the sample, 80% were seen once. Material for sequencing was peripheral blood. Every receptor here comes from a man in his 70s with active or convalescent COVID-19.

Regarding this clone: At one end, the junction sequence differs from germline, possibly due to a read error. The chain links TRBV5-1 to TRBJ2-5, with D possibly TRBD2 on 6 matching bases. Germline V gene sequence: CDR1 SGHRS, CDR2 YFSETQ. CDR3 length equals 14 residues. The CDR3 sequence: CASSSGGAEEAQYF. In nucleotides, the CDR3 is TGCGCCAGCAGCAGTGGAGGGGCCGAAGAGGCCCAGTACTTC.

CDR3 nucleotides: TGTGCCAGCAGCCTTACGGGTATGAACACTGAAGCTTTCTTT. Translating gives CASSLTGMNTEAFF. The chain couples TRBV6-5 to TRBJ1-1, with unresolved D. This CDR3 comprises 14 residues. Germline V CDR1 and CDR2: MNHEY, SVGAGI. Trimming pared 6 bases from V and 0 bases from J, leaving 11 bases between.

Concerning this clone: A much larger clone sits a single nucleotide away, making a read error possible. The rearrangement uses TRBV11-2 and TRBJ2-7, with a weak D call TRBD2 (5 bases). Trimming removed 5 bases from V and 4 bases from J, with 9 bases in between. The CDR3 extends over 12 amino acids. Germline CDR1 SGHAT, CDR2 FQNNGV. As DNA, the CDR3 is TGTGCCAGCAGCCCCCGGGGATACGAGCAGTACTTC. This encodes CASSPRGYEQYF.

The chain uses TRBV18 and TRBJ2-5, with 8 nucleotides matching TRBD2. The ends lost 5 bases at V and 4 bases at J; junction bases unmatched: 3. CDR3 size: 13 residues. Germline-derived CDR1 and CDR2 are KGHSH and LQKENI. The chain's CDR3 is CASSSGGGETQYF. CDR3 nucleotide sequence: TGTGCCAGCTCAAGCGGGGGAGGAGAGACCCAGTACTTC. The full variable domain, rest sourced from reference TRBV18 and TRBJ2-5, is NAGVMQNPRHLVRRRGQEARLRCSPMKGHSHVYWYRQLPEEGLKFMVYLQKENIIDESGMPKERFSAEFPKEGPSILRIQQVVRGDSAAYFCASSSGGGETQYFGPGTRLLVL.

J is TRBJ1-2 and V is TRBV28; D ambiguous. This CDR3 is 13 amino acids long. The V gene's germline CDR1 is MDHEN and CDR2 SYDVKM. The CDR3 loop is CDKKINPNYGYTF. DNA for the CDR3: TGTGACAAAAAGATCAACCCTAACTATGGCTACACCTTC.

The gene calls are TRBV6-5 and TRBJ1-1, with a possible D match to TRBD1 (5 bases). The CDR3 extends over 12 amino acids. The germline CDR1 and CDR2 sequences are MNHEY and SVGAGI. The V and J ends lost 5 bases and 8 bases respectively, with 12 bases between them. The CDR3 loop reads CASSLQGREAFF. The DNA of the CDR3 is TGTGCCAGCAGTCTTCAGGGAAGGGAAGCTTTCTTT.

This rearrangement joins TRBV19 to TRBJ1-5; 11 bases are a match to TRBD1. The V segment lost 4 bases and the J segment 2 bases; nucleotides outside the gene matches: 7. Germline-derived CDR1 and CDR2 are LNHDA and SQIVND (reference sequence). This CDR3 spans 17 amino acids. CDR3 sequence reads: CASSKDRGRSGNQPQHF. CDR3 bases: TGTGCCAGTAGTAAGGACAGGGGGCGAAGTGGCAATCAGCCCCAGCATTTT.

The V gene is TRBV6-1, the J gene TRBJ2-6; TRBD1 matches 7 bases. CDR3 length: 17 amino acids. V shed 3 bases, J shed 2 bases, and the junction held 7 bases outside the gene matches. The germline CDR1 and CDR2 sequences are MNHNS and SASEGT. The CDR3 spells CASSDLTGSAGANVLTF. The CDR3 DNA sequence: TGTGCCAGCAGTGATTTGACAGGGTCGGCTGGGGCCAACGTCCTGACTTTC.

The chain carries TRBV5-1 and TRBJ2-7; 7 positions agree with TRBD1. The V segment lost 4 bases and the J segment 1 base; nucleotides outside the gene matches: 11. Germline CDR1 is SGHRS and CDR2 is YFSETQ. The CDR3 extends over 16 amino acids. CDR3 sequence: CASSPEQGRRSYEQYF. The CDR3 DNA sequence: TGCGCCAGCAGCCCAGAACAGGGGAGAAGATCCTACGAGCAGTACTTC.

This clone was seen at least ten times. The J gene is TRBJ2-7, the V gene TRBV5-4; D might be TRBD1 (5 bases). Germline CDR1 and CDR2: SGHNT and YYREEE (reference sequence). The V end was cut by 0 bases, the J end by 6 bases, with 19 bases between. This CDR3 comprises 16 residues. The DNA for the CDR3 is TGTGCCAGCAGCTTGGTGGGTATTGTGGGGCCCACCGAGCAGTACTTC. It encodes CASSLVGIVGPTEQYF. Drawing the rest from reference TRBV5-4 and TRBJ2-7, the complete variable domain is ETGVTQSPTHLIKTRGQQVTLRCSSQSGHNTVSWYQQALGQGPQFIFQYYREEENGRGNFPPRFSGLQFPNYSSELNVNALELDDSALYLCASSLVGIVGPTEQYFGPGTRLTVT.

The chain carries TRBV2 and TRBJ2-3; the match to TRBD2 covers 9 bases. The CDR3 runs to 15 residues. After removal of 4 bases from V and 8 bases from J, the junction contained 10 bases not matched to a gene. Germline V gene sequence: CDR1 SNHLY, CDR2 FYNNEI. CDR3 in amino acids: CASSGSGSLISTQYF. The CDR3 coding sequence is TGTGCCAGCAGTGGTAGCGGGAGTTTAATTAGTACGCAGTATTTT.

The rearrangement uses TRBV3-1 (or the pseudogene TRBV3-2) and TRBJ2-3; 7 nucleotides agree with TRBD2. The trim removed 1 base at V and 1 base at J, leaving 5 bases unmatched. Germline V gene data show CDR1 as LGHDT and CDR2 as YNNKEL (reference sequence). This CDR3 is 16 amino acids long. The CDR3 nucleotides read TGTGCCAGCAGCCAAGGTCCTAGCGGTCGCACAGATACGCAGTATTTT. Translation: CASSQGPSGRTDTQYF.

The table lists this clone with a few counts. The chain carries TRBV7-2 and TRBJ2-2; TRBD1 matches at 10 bases. This CDR3 is built from 15 residues. J gave up 5 bases and V 3 bases, and 3 bases lay outside the gene matches. In germline, CDR1 is SGHTA, CDR2 FQGNSA. The CDR3 here is CASSLAGQGTGELFF. The DNA for the CDR3 is TGTGCCAGCAGCTTGGCGGGACAGGGGACCGGGGAGCTGTTTTTT. Supplemented by reference TRBV7-2 and TRBJ2-2, the full variable domain reads GAGVSQSPSNKVTEKGKDVELRCDPISGHTALYWYRQSLGQGLEFLIYFQGNSAPDKSGLPSDRFSAERTGGSVSTLTIQRTQQEDSAVYLCASSLAGQGTGELFFGEGSRLTVL.

CDR3: CASSLEGQGYQPQHF. The DNA for the CDR3 is TGTGCCAGCAGCTTAGAGGGACAGGGGTATCAGCCCCAGCATTTT. The rearrangement uses TRBV7-2 and TRBJ1-5; TRBD1 aligns across 10 bases. The junction had 2 bases not matched to a gene; V was cut back by 1 base and J by 5 bases. There are 15 residues in the CDR3. Per germline, CDR1 SGHTA and CDR2 FQGNSA.

The rearrangement joins TRBV29-1 to TRBJ2-3, with 7 bases that match TRBD2. This CDR3 comprises 12 residues. The J segment lost 6 bases and the V segment lost 4 bases, leaving 4 bases of the junction unmatched. The germline gives CDR1 SQVTM, CDR2 ANQGSEA. The CDR3: CSVGTRRDTQYF. Here the CDR3 DNA reads TGCAGCGTTGGGACTAGGAGGGATACGCAGTATTTT.

A remark on this clone: Different DNA sequences within this sample yield the same CDR3. The V and J genes are TRBV7-2 and TRBJ1-5; 8 nucleotides match TRBD1. The CDR3 is 14 residues long. With 5 bases clipped from V and 6 bases from J, the junction kept 6 bases outside the gene matches. Germline CDR1 and CDR2: SGHTA and FQGNSA. Here the CDR3 DNA reads TGTGCCAGCAGCAGCGGACAGGGAAGTCAGCCCCAGCATTTT. Amino acids: CASSSGQGSQPQHF.

This clone was seen a handful of times. The chain uses TRBV30 and TRBJ1-3; TRBD1 might be the D (6 bases). V was trimmed by 0 bases and J by 0 bases, leaving 6 bases between them. Germline V gives CDR1 GTSNPN, CDR2 SVGIG (reference sequence). There are 14 residues in the CDR3. The CDR3 bases are TGTGCCTGGAGTGTAGGGGGCTCTGGAAACACCATATATTTT. Its translation: CAWSVGGSGNTIYF.

CDR3: CASSLSGIEETQYF. The CDR3 DNA follows: TGTGCCAGCAGCTTGTCAGGGATTGAAGAGACCCAGTACTTC. The V and J genes are TRBV5-6 and TRBJ2-5; D may be TRBD1 (5 bases). This CDR3 has 14 residues. V was pared by 1 base and J by 3 bases, with 10 bases between. CDR1 and CDR2 (germline): SGHDT, YYEEEE. The entire variable domain, with the rest obtained from reference TRBV5-6 and TRBJ2-5, is as follows: DAGVTQSPTHLIKTRGQQVTLRCSPKSGHDTVSWYQQALGQGPQFIFQYYEEEERQRGNFPDRFSGHQFPNYSSELNVNALLLGDSALYLCASSLSGIEETQYFGPGTRLLVL.

The chain links TRBV5-1 to TRBJ2-7; possibly TRBD1 for D (7 bases). The CDR3 runs to 13 residues. In germline, CDR1 is SGHRS, CDR2 YFSETQ. V lost 5 bases, J lost 4 bases, and 13 bases lay in between. The CDR3 region is CASSSGGSYEQYF. For the CDR3, the DNA is TGCGCCAGCAGTTCAGGGGGGAGTTACGAGCAGTACTTC. Looking up the rest from reference TRBV5-1 and TRBJ2-7 gives the full variable domain: KAGVTQTPRYLIKTRGQQVTLSCSPISGHRSVSWYQQTPGQGLQFLFEYFSETQRNKGNFPGRFSGRQFSNSRSEMNVSTLELGDSALYLCASSSGGSYEQYFGPGTRLTVT.

In regard to this clone: This may stem from a read error, because a much larger clone lies one nucleotide away. The J gene is TRBJ1-1, the V gene TRBV10-3, with D possibly TRBD1 on 5 matching bases. V lost 6 bases to trimming and J lost 0 bases, with 8 bases between them. This CDR3 is built from 13 residues. Looked up from germline, CDR1 is ENHRY and CDR2 is SYGVKD. The CDR3: CAISQTVNTEAFF. The CDR3 DNA reads as TGTGCCATCAGCCAGACAGTGAACACTGAAGCTTTCTTT.

The rearrangement links TRBV14 to TRBJ1-2; D uncertain. This CDR3 comprises 13 residues. The V and J ends lost 3 bases and 7 bases respectively, with 12 bases between them. Germline lookup yields CDR1 SGHDN and CDR2 FVKESK. This chain's CDR3 is CASSQPGLSGYTF. In DNA form, the CDR3 reads TGTGCCAGCAGCCAGCCCGGACTCAGTGGCTACACCTTC.

There are a few counts of this clone. The chain recombines TRBV21-1 with TRBJ1-4. TRBV21-1 is given as a pseudogene. CDR3 length equals 16 residues. CDR3 residues: CASSKNNGGTNEKLFF. The CDR3 DNA sequence: TGTGCCAGCAGCAAAAATAACGGGGGGACTAATGAAAAACTGTTTTTT.

The genes are TRBV7-9 and TRBJ2-5, with D perhaps matching TRBD1 (6 bases). This CDR3 contains 15 residues. Germline CDR1 is SEHNR and CDR2 is FQNEAQ (reference sequence). V gave up 1 base and J gave up 0 bases, with 9 bases separating them. CDR3 nucleotides: TGTGCCAGCAGCTTAGGGTGGGACAACCAAGAGACCCAGTACTTC. Encoded protein: CASSLGWDNQETQYF. Based on the CDR3 plus reference TRBV7-9 and TRBJ2-5, the full variable domain is DTGVSQNPRHKITKRGQNVTFRCDPISEHNRLYWYRQTLGQGPEFLTYFQNEAQLEKSRLLSDRFSAERPKGSFSTLEIQRTEQGDSAMYLCASSLGWDNQETQYFGPGTRLLVL.

This clone was picked up a small number of times. The chain combines TRBV6-5 with TRBJ2-2; tentatively, D is TRBD1 (7 bases). Germline values: CDR1 MNHEY, CDR2 SVGAGI. Trimming shortened V by 7 bases and J by 6 bases, and 18 bases separated the two germline ends. This CDR3 contains 15 residues. The CDR3 DNA sequence: TGTGCCAGCACCAGACAGGGTAGGGAGGCCGGGGAGCTGTTTTTT. It yields the protein CASTRQGREAGELFF.

This clone was recorded a few times. The gene calls are TRBV19 and TRBJ1-2; TRBD1 is a possible D gene (5 bases). Trimming left V 6 bases short and J 7 bases short, with 15 bases between. Per the germline V gene, CDR1 is LNHDA and CDR2 is SQIVND (reference sequence). The CDR3 is 13 residues long. In DNA, the CDR3 is TGTGCCAGTAGCATGGACAATGGGCCTGGCTACACCTTC. It encodes CASSMDNGPGYTF.